The present entry profiles one T cell receptor (beta chain) with its context. Its specificity is unknown. Primers included in the PCR were 60 Vbeta and 13 Jbeta primers. The repertoire was sequenced with immunoSEQ multiplex PCR; TCRdb's copy has only in-frame clones and lacks some. The table lists nearly 80,000 clones, 79% of them singletons. This sample is part of a study of cytomegalovirus exposure and HLA in healthy donors. Study-level background: Early release data held some 79 million unique TCRs from HLA-typed donors.

Notes on the study in general: There were 150 to 200 TCR beta chains listed as cytomegalovirus-associated. A likely sequencing artifact accounted for one observed cluster of highly shared sequence variants.

Germline values: CDR1 SGHVS, CDR2 FQNEAQ. Trimming took 1 base from V and 2 from J, leaving 8 bases between them. The CDR3 loop spans 14 amino acids. The receptor was derived from a middle-aged woman in good health and CMV-seropositive. Sequencing was done on a sample of PBMCs. The chain couples TRBV7-8 to TRBJ2-5; D gene unclear. The CDR3 nucleotides read TGTGCCAGCAGCTTAGTTCCGCTACAAGAGACCCAGTACTTC. Translated, it gives CASSLVPLQETQYF.